The rows below give T cell receptor beta chains drawn from one sample of a study of cytomegalovirus exposure and HLA in healthy donors. TCRdb's table, derived via immunoSEQ multiplex PCR, lists solely in-frame clones and lacks some. Here the sample spans about 140,000 clones, approximately 82% being singletons. The sample consisted of PBMCs. These TCRs come from a man between 18 and 29 years old in good health and CMV-seropositive. The CDR3 runs from the conserved cysteine through the conserved F or W. The order of the fields is clone size, D gene, CDR3 length, V gene, J gene, CDR3 DNA, CDR3 protein. The D gene is left open where the match is weak. Size is omitted from some rows. Given values are once, few, many or a class for expanded clones.

>-|-|16|TRBV21-1|TRBJ2-5
TGTGCCAGCAGCAATGGCCCCTCGGGGGAGGAAGAGACCCAGTACTTC
CASSNGPSGEEETQYF
>-|-|15|TRBV19|TRBJ2-7
TGTGCCAGTAGTATAGGTGGCGCCAGAGGCTACGAGCAGTACTTC
CASSIGGARGYEQYF
>-|TRBD2|13|TRBV19|TRBJ2-7
TGTGCCAGTAGTCCGACTAGCGTTTACGAGCAGTACTTC
CASSPTSVYEQYF
>-|-|15|TRBV4-1|TRBJ2-7
TGCGCCAGCAGCCCCCAACCTAGCCTCCCCTACGAGCAGTACTTC
CASSPQPSLPYEQYF
>once|TRBD2|17|TRBV5-1|TRBJ2-5
TGCGCCAGCAGCTTGGGAGCTAGCGGGAGGGCCACAGAGACCCAGTACTTC
CASSLGASGRATETQYF
>-|-|14|TRBV6-4|TRBJ1-2
TGTGCCAGCAGTGTCGACAGAGCTAACTATGGCTACACCTTC
CASSVDRANYGYTF
>-|-|13|TRBV28|TRBJ2-7
TGTGCCAGCAGTTTAGTCCGCGGCTCCGAGCAGTACTTC
CASSLVRGSEQYF
>-|TRBD2|16|TRBV5-1|TRBJ2-7
TGCGCCAGCAGCTTGGGGACTAGCGGGAGCTCCTACGAGCAGTACTTC
CASSLGTSGSSYEQYF
>-|TRBD1|15|TRBV2|TRBJ2-5
TGTGCCAGCAGTGAGGAGGAGGGACAGGAAGAGACCCAGTACTTC
CASSEEEGQEETQYF
>-|-|12|TRBV30|TRBJ2-7
TGTGCCTGGAGCCCGAGAGGGCCCGAGCAGTACTTC
CAWSPRGPEQYF
>few|-|17|TRBV7-9|TRBJ2-7
TGTGCCAGCAGCTTATCGACTCTTCGTGGTGGGGGAGGCGAGCAGTACTTC
CASSLSTLRGGGGEQYF
>-|-|14|TRBV6-6|TRBJ2-3
TGTGCCAGCAGTTACCGCGGGAGCACAGATACGCAGTATTTT
CASSYRGSTDTQYF
>-|-|15|TRBV25-1|TRBJ1-4
TGTGCCAGCAGTGAAGCAGGGACAACTAATGAAAAACTGTTTTTT
CASSEAGTTNEKLFF
>-|-|14|TRBV7-2|TRBJ2-1
TGTGCCAGCAGCCGGGACTTATGGTACAATGAGCAGTTCTTC
CASSRDLWYNEQFF
>-|-|15|TRBV9|TRBJ1-5
TGTGCCAGCAGCGAGAGGAGGGACGTAGATCAGCCCCAGCATTTT
CASSERRDVDQPQHF
>-|TRBD1|14|TRBV28|TRBJ1-2
TGTGCCAGCAGTTTCTCTGACAGGGCGGATGGCTACACCTTC
CASSFSDRADGYTF
>-|TRBD1|17|TRBV9|TRBJ1-1
TGTGCCAGCAGCGCCCTGGACAGGATGTTACTAAACACTGAAGCTTTCTTT
CASSALDRMLLNTEAFF
>few|-|14|TRBV7-9|TRBJ1-4
TGTGCCAGCAGCTCACACGGGGGGAGTGAGGAACTGTTTTTT
CASSSHGGSEELFF
>-|-|13|TRBV6-1|TRBJ2-2
TGTGCCAGCAGTGAAGCGTGGACAGGGGAGCTGTTTTTT
CASSEAWTGELFF
>-|-|15|TRBV6-1|TRBJ2-6
TGTGCCAGCAGTGCGTACAGGGCTGGGGCCAACGTCCTGACTTTC
CASSAYRAGANVLTF
>once|-|12|TRBV29-1|TRBJ2-3
TGCAGCGCCTCCCTTCGAGAAGATACGCAGTATTTT
CSASLREDTQYF
>-|TRBD2|17|TRBV28|TRBJ2-7
TGTGCCAGCAGTTCCCTCCCAACTAGCGGGAGCCGATACGAGCAGTACTTC
CASSSLPTSGSRYEQYF
>-|-|15|TRBV5-1|TRBJ2-7
TGCGCCAGCAGTTCGGGGACAATTGGTTCCTACGAGCAGTACTTC
CASSSGTIGSYEQYF
>-|-|14|TRBV5-6|TRBJ2-7
TGTGCCAGCAGCTTGGTGAGTTTCTCCTACGAGCAGTACTTC
CASSLVSFSYEQYF
>few|-|15|TRBV10-1|TRBJ2-3
TGCGCCAGCAGTGACACCACGCTACGGGGATATACGCAGTATTTT
CASSDTTLRGYTQYF
>-|TRBD1|14|TRBV6-6|TRBJ1-2
TGTGCCAGCAGTCTTTCCCGGGACAGCTATGGCTACACCTTC
CASSLSRDSYGYTF
>few|-|14|TRBV15|TRBJ1-4
TGTGCCACCAGCAGCTACAGGGAGGGGGAAAAACTGTTTTTT
CATSSYREGEKLFF
>-|TRBD2|15|TRBV7-9|TRBJ2-3
TGTGCCAGTCCCGGGACTAGCGGCGAGACAGATACGCAGTATTTT
CASPGTSGETDTQYF
>-|-|15|TRBV5-1|TRBJ1-4
TGCGCCAGCAGCCCCGATGGGGCAGATCCTAAAAAACTGTTTTTT
CASSPDGADPKKLFF
>-|TRBD1|14|TRBV28|TRBJ1-2
TGTGCCAGCAGTCAACAGGGGGCCGGGTATGGCTACACCTTC
CASSQQGAGYGYTF
>-|TRBD1|14|TRBV29-1|TRBJ2-1
TGCAGCGTTGTTACAGGGGACATCCCTAATGAGCAGTTCTTC
CSVVTGDIPNEQFF
>-|TRBD2|15|TRBV10-1|TRBJ2-1
TGCGCCAGCAGTGCCGGTAGCGGGGGGCGTGATGAGCAGTTCTTC
CASSAGSGGRDEQFF
>once|-|13|TRBV10-1|TRBJ2-5
TGCGCCAGCAGTGAGGGACAGCTAGAGACCCAGTACTTC
CASSEGQLETQYF
>-|-|14|TRBV6-5|TRBJ2-7
TGTGCCAGCAGTTTGCTAGCGCTCCCCCACGAGCAGTACTTC
CASSLLALPHEQYF
>few|-|15|TRBV19|TRBJ2-7
TGTGCCAGTAGTGGGGGGATGGGGGACGAGTACGAGCAGTACTTC
CASSGGMGDEYEQYF
>-|TRBD1|14|TRBV5-1|TRBJ2-1
TGCGCCAGCAGCTTGTCGGGACAGGGCAATGAGCAGTTCTTC
CASSLSGQGNEQFF